The 29 T cell receptor beta chains below all came from one sample that was sequenced in a study of T cell changes during pregnancy in multiple sclerosis. Assay used: immunoSEQ multiplex PCR; TCRdb lists only in-frame clones, some missing. The sample consists of tens of thousands of clones, roughly 93% of them appearing once. The sample was CD8+ T cells from peripheral blood mononuclear cells, taken in the third trimester of pregnancy. These receptors came from a female donor with multiple sclerosis, enrolled in a pregnancy study.

The chain links TRBV6-6 to TRBJ2-5; D not certain. Germline CDR1 MNHNY, CDR2 SVGAGI (reference sequence). Trimming removed 6 bases from V and 3 bases from J, with 11 bases in between. The CDR3 is 13 amino acids. The CDR3 DNA follows: TGTGCCAGCAGAGGTGCGCTAGAAGAGACCCAGTACTTC. It translates to CASRGALEETQYF.

The chain has TRBV10-3 and TRBJ1-2; 9 bases fit TRBD1. Germline lookup yields CDR1 ENHRY and CDR2 SYGVKD. The CDR3 consists of 9 residues. The J segment lost 13 bases and the V segment lost 8 bases, leaving 2 bases of the junction unmatched. This CDR3 is CAIGQGFTF. CDR3 DNA sequence: TGTGCCATCGGACAGGGGTTCACCTTC.

This sequence joins TRBV29-1 and TRBJ1-2; D call uncertain. The ends were cut back, 0 bases at V and 0 bases at J, with 11 bases in the middle. Germline loops: CDR1 SQVTM, CDR2 ANQGSEA. The CDR3 extends over 15 amino acids. The CDR3 loop is CSVEEEGSTNYGYTF. CDR3 nucleotides: TGCAGCGTTGAAGAGGAGGGATCGACTAACTATGGCTACACCTTC.

This clone was detected only once. J is TRBJ2-3 and V is TRBV21-1; TRBD1, the table's D call, lacks a check against the DNA. TRBV21-1 is listed as a pseudogene. CDR3 length: 14 residues. Written as DNA, the CDR3 is TGTGCCAGCAGCAAATTCCATTCAGTAGATACGCAGTATTTT. This translates into CASSKFHSVDTQYF.

In its sample, this clone was seen once. In DNA form, the CDR3 reads TGTGCCAGCAGCACCCTCCCCGGGGGGCCTGAAGCTTTCTTT. This sequence encodes CASSTLPGGPEAFF. This chain links TRBV7-2 with TRBJ1-1; possibly TRBD1 for D (6 bases). The CDR3 contains 14 residues. Between the trimmed V and J ends, which lost 5 bases and 6 bases, there was a span of 16 bases. The V gene's germline CDR1 is SGHTA and CDR2 FQGNSA.

This chain connects TRBV4-1 to TRBJ2-5; D possibly corresponds to TRBD1 (6 bases). CDR1 and CDR2 (germline): MGHRA, YSYEKL. The CDR3 extends over 14 amino acids. Trimming stripped 1 base from V and 1 base from J, with 7 bases between. CDR3 protein: CASSQGTAQETQYF. DNA for the CDR3: TGCGCCAGCAGCCAAGGGACAGCCCAAGAGACCCAGTACTTC.

The chain carries TRBV6-5 and TRBJ2-1, with D possibly TRBD2 on 5 matching bases. The CDR3 runs 14 residues. V was cut by 0 bases and J by 6 bases, with 9 bases left in between. From germline, CDR1 is MNHEY and CDR2 SVGAGI. The CDR3 DNA is TGTGCCAGCAGTTACTCGATGGCGGGCAATGAGCAGTTCTTC. Its translation is CASSYSMAGNEQFF.

The gene calls are TRBV9 and TRBJ2-2, with unresolved D. CDR3 length equals 17 residues. Trimming took off 1 base at V and 0 bases at J, with 13 bases between the two ends. From germline, CDR1 is SGDLS and CDR2 YYNGEE. The CDR3 region has the DNA TGTGCCAGCAGCGTATCTCTTATTGCGGCGAACACCGGGGAGCTGTTTTTT. Translated: CASSVSLIAANTGELFF.

CDR3 bases: TGTGCCAGCAGCTTGGAGGGGATCCCCTATGGCTACACCTTC. It specifies CASSLEGIPYGYTF. The chain uses TRBV5-4 and TRBJ1-2; possibly TRBD1 for D (5 bases). This CDR3 has 14 residues. Trimming cost V 0 bases and J 4 bases, with 10 bases left between them. The V gene's germline CDR1 is SGHNT and CDR2 YYREEE (reference sequence).

The chain uses TRBV20-1 and TRBJ2-1, with a weak D call TRBD2 (6 bases). The CDR3 consists of 11 residues. Per the germline V gene, CDR1 is DFQATT and CDR2 is SNEGSKA (reference sequence). The ends were cut back, 3 bases at V and 10 bases at J, with 10 bases in the middle. CDR3 protein: CSARPRGEQFF. The CDR3 DNA sequence: TGCAGTGCTAGGCCCCGGGGGGAGCAGTTCTTC.

The CDR3 loop reads CASSAGLAGGPGELFF. CDR3 bases: TGTGCCAGCAGCGCCGGACTAGCGGGGGGGCCCGGGGAGCTGTTTTTT. The J gene is TRBJ2-2, the V gene TRBV9; 15 bases are shared with TRBD2. Per germline, CDR1 SGDLS and CDR2 YYNGEE. The CDR3 is 16 residues long. V was pared by 3 bases and J by 6 bases, with 3 bases of the junction left unmatched. The variable domain in full, with the rest retrieved from reference TRBV9 and TRBJ2-2, is DSGVTQTPKHLITATGQRVTLRCSPRSGDLSVYWYQQSLDQGLQFLIQYYNGEERAKGNILERFSAQQFPDLHSELNLSSLELGDSALYFCASSAGLAGGPGELFFGEGSRLTVL.

The chain uses TRBV2 and TRBJ2-2; 9 bases are a match to TRBD2. CDR1 is SNHLY and CDR2 is FYNNEI in the germline V gene. This CDR3 has 16 amino acids. With V trimmed by 7 bases and J by 6 bases, 12 bases remained unmatched. For the CDR3, the DNA is TGTGCCAGCACCGATGCTGCGGGGGGGGCCGCCGGGGAGCTGTTTTTT. It translates to CASTDAAGGAAGELFF.

This rearrangement joins TRBV5-1 to TRBJ2-7; 10 bases fit TRBD2. The CDR3 sequence is 13 residues long. Trimming cost V 6 bases and J 7 bases; bases outside gene matches: 7. CDR1 is SGHRS and CDR2 is YFSETQ in the germline V gene. CDR3 nucleotide sequence: TGCGCCAGCACCTGGACTAGCGGCTGGGAGCAGTACTTC. Its translation is CASTWTSGWEQYF.

This sequence joins TRBV2 and TRBJ2-7; 12 bases are a match to TRBD2. This CDR3 region has 15 residues. J was trimmed by 3 bases and V by 4 bases; bases with no gene match: 4. Per the germline V gene, CDR1 is SNHLY and CDR2 is FYNNEI. CDR3 in amino acids: CASSGSSGGGYEQYF. CDR3 nucleotides: TGTGCCAGCAGTGGTTCTAGCGGGGGGGGCTACGAGCAGTACTTC.

The CDR3 bases are TGTGCCAGCAGCGCGTACCCCGGGACAGGGGTCGGCTACACCTTC. This sequence encodes CASSAYPGTGVGYTF. This rearrangement joins TRBV9 to TRBJ1-2; 10 positions match TRBD1. The CDR3 is 15 residues long. Germline CDR1 and CDR2: SGDLS and YYNGEE. The ends lost 3 bases at V and 8 bases at J; junction bases unmatched: 10.

This chain joins TRBV10-2 and TRBJ2-7; possible D gene TRBD2, 5 bases. Between the trimmed V and J ends, which lost 1 base and 7 bases, there was a span of 17 bases. CDR1 is WSHSY and CDR2 is SAAADI in the germline V gene. CDR3 length equals 15 residues. The CDR3 DNA is TGCGCCAGCAGTGAGTTTCCCCAGCTATCGGGAGAGCAGTACTTC. Translating gives CASSEFPQLSGEQYF.

This chain joins TRBV29-1 and TRBJ2-2; TRBD1 aligns across 7 bases. Germline CDR1 reads SQVTM; CDR2 reads ANQGSEA. The CDR3 runs 13 residues. Germline trimming cut 7 bases from V and 2 bases from J; bases unmatched to any gene: 4. CDR3 nucleotide sequence: TGCAGCGCTGGGGACAGAAACACCGGGGAGCTGTTTTTT. This encodes CSAGDRNTGELFF.

Written as DNA, the CDR3 is TGCGCCAGCAGCTTGTCGGGAAATAACGAGCAGTACTTC. Translated: CASSLSGNNEQYF. The rearrangement links TRBV5-1 to TRBJ2-7; weak D call: TRBD2 (5 bases). CDR1 and CDR2 from the germline V gene are SGHRS and YFSETQ. The CDR3 totals 13 residues. Between the trimmed V and J ends, which lost 1 base and 5 bases, there was a span of 10 bases.

The chain joins TRBV6-5 to TRBJ1-1; perhaps TRBD1 as D (5 bases). The germline CDR1 and CDR2 sequences are MNHEY and SVGAGI. This CDR3 is 14 amino acids long. V shed 7 bases and J shed 5 bases, with 17 bases lying between them. CDR3 amino acids: CASNPTGLRTEAFF. The CDR3 coding sequence is TGTGCCAGCAACCCTACAGGTCTGAGAACTGAAGCTTTCTTT.

V gene TRBV7-9 combines with J gene TRBJ2-7; D gene unclear. Germline V gives CDR1 SEHNR, CDR2 FQNEAQ (reference sequence). This CDR3 is built from 12 residues. Trimming stripped 1 base from V and 4 bases from J, with 5 bases between. The CDR3 coding sequence is TGTGCCAGCAGCTTAGGAGAGTACGAGCAGTACTTC. It yields the protein CASSLGEYEQYF.

Only one count was recorded for this clone. The chain has TRBV18 and TRBJ2-1, with 8 positions matching TRBD2. This CDR3 spans 17 amino acids. Trimming took 0 bases from V and 2 from J; bases not matched to a gene: 6. CDR1 and CDR2 from the germline V gene are KGHSH and LQKENI. CDR3 residues: CASSPPGRGAPYNEQFF. CDR3 bases: TGTGCCAGCTCACCACCGGGGCGGGGGGCCCCCTACAATGAGCAGTTCTTC. The complete variable domain, with remaining parts taken from reference TRBV18 and TRBJ2-1, reads NAGVMQNPRHLVRRRGQEARLRCSPMKGHSHVYWYRQLPEEGLKFMVYLQKENIIDESGMPKERFSAEFPKEGPSILRIQQVVRGDSAAYFCASSPPGRGAPYNEQFFGPGTRLTVL.

In nucleotides, the CDR3 is TGCGCCAGCAGCCAAGACCAGGGCCAAGAGACCCAGTACTTC. This codes for CASSQDQGQETQYF. The chain is built from TRBV5-1 and TRBJ2-5; maybe TRBD1 (5 bases). The germline CDR1 and CDR2 sequences are SGHRS and YFSETQ. The CDR3 contains 14 residues. The V end was cut by 4 bases, the J end by 1 base, with 11 bases between.

V is TRBV7-9 and J is TRBJ2-3; 7 bases agree with TRBD2. The CDR3 runs to 18 residues. Trimming at V came to 5 bases and at J to 0 bases, leaving 14 bases not matched to a gene. The germline V gene has CDR1 SEHNR and CDR2 FQNEAQ (reference sequence). The CDR3 region is CASSLGLSERDSTDTQYF. The CDR3 coding sequence is TGTGCCAGCAGCCTAGGACTGTCGGAGCGGGATAGCACAGATACGCAGTATTTT.

This clone has just one count. The chain combines TRBV13 with TRBJ2-1; perhaps TRBD1 as D (7 bases). Trimming shortened V by 0 bases and J by 9 bases, and 21 bases separated the two germline ends. Germline-derived CDR1 and CDR2 are PRHDT and FYEKMQ (reference sequence). The CDR3 covers 17 residues. CDR3 in amino acids: CASSLGLYKVQGGEQFF. CDR3 bases: TGTGCCAGCAGCTTAGGCCTCTATAAAGTCCAGGGGGGTGAGCAGTTCTTC.

V is TRBV5-5 and J is TRBJ2-2; 7 bases are shared with TRBD2. CDR3 length equals 17 residues. V lost 1 base, J lost 1 base, and 7 bases stayed unmatched. Germline assignment: CDR1 SGHKS and CDR2 YYEKEE (reference sequence). CDR3: CASSLYNLAENTGELFF. The DNA of the CDR3 is TGTGCCAGCAGCTTGTATAATCTAGCGGAGAACACCGGGGAGCTGTTTTTT.

This chain joins TRBV4-1 and TRBJ1-5; D gene uncertain. The CDR3 has 17 residues. V was clipped by 0 bases and J by 6 bases, with 18 bases between them. Germline lookup yields CDR1 MGHRA and CDR2 YSYEKL. The CDR3 DNA follows: TGCGCCAGCAGCCAAGATGGGAGTATCGTTTCGGGTCAGCCCCAGCATTTT. This gives the protein CASSQDGSIVSGQPQHF.

The chain uses TRBV23-1 and TRBJ1-2; D not resolved. TRBV23-1 is an ORF for which the function is uncertain. The CDR3 extends over 12 amino acids. V was shortened by 5 bases and J by 7 bases, with 11 bases between the two germline ends. The CDR3 spells CASSWVASGYTF. CDR3 coding DNA: TGCGCCAGCAGTTGGGTAGCTTCTGGCTACACCTTC.

This clone was counted only a few times. The rearrangement joins TRBV2 to TRBJ2-3; 7 bases line up with TRBD2. J lost 4 bases, V lost 2 bases, and 3 bases had no gene match. CDR1 and CDR2 (germline): SNHLY, FYNNEI. The CDR3 loop spans 14 amino acids. Here the CDR3 DNA reads TGTGCCAGCAGTGAACGGGGAGGGGCAGATACGCAGTATTTT. This gives the protein CASSERGGADTQYF.

The chain links TRBV28 to TRBJ1-6, with D possibly matching TRBD1 (5 bases). V was trimmed by 3 bases and J by 9 bases, leaving 12 bases between them. The germline CDR1 and CDR2 sequences are MDHEN and SYDVKM. CDR3 length: 14 amino acids. The chain's CDR3 is CASSFRGLSSPLHF. The CDR3 DNA reads TGTGCCAGCAGTTTTAGGGGTTTATCTTCACCCCTCCACTTT.